The clone carrying this T cell receptor beta chain was detected a few times. What it binds is unknown. The sample comes from a study of T-cell memory formation after mild COVID-19. Study background: TCR clusters were mostly donor specific.

Findings of the study overall: There was a balanced CD4/CD8 profile in clones contracting day 15 to 85, and later expanders leaned CD4+. The finding that pre-infection memory included some responding clones suggested that cross-reactive memory joined.

This CDR3 is 16 amino acids long. Per the germline V gene, CDR1 is LGHNA and CDR2 is YSLEER. V lost 0 bases and J 3 bases, leaving 15 bases between the germline ends. Via MiXCR, TCRdb re-called the 5' RACE reads, giving one row per CDR3 protein. The table has 150,000 to 200,000 distinct CDR3 sequences, about 14% seen once; the top ten hold 12% to 15%. The sequencing sample was made of PBMCs or a T cell subset sorted from them (not recorded which). This TCR was recovered from an adult woman who had mild COVID-19 (a few samples of this study predate the infection). Cell type and time point are not known. The chain links TRBV4-3 to TRBJ2-7; the D is unclear. The CDR3 nucleotides read TGCGCCAGCAGCCAAGATCATAGCAGGATTAACTACGAGCAGTACTTC. Translated, it gives CASSQDHSRINYEQYF.